This T cell receptor (beta chain) came from a study of T cell responses to AZD1222 COVID-19 vaccine. Findings and caveats of the study: Spike was spanned by vaccine-associated CD4 TCRs, which were dominant at 160-218 and 743-854. Donors were chiefly white British, with a greater number of females, and clonal diversity was perhaps underestimated. Repertoires were obtained solely post-peak T cell response. A rise in Spike-specific TCR breadth and depth followed two AZD1222 doses.

V lost 3 bases and J 3 bases, leaving 20 bases between the germline ends. The CDR3 extends over 17 amino acids. Germline V gene lookup returns CDR1 SGHTA and CDR2 FQGTGA. The table came from immunoSEQ multiplex PCR; TCRdb's copy has only in-frame clones and leaves some out. The sample lists fewer than 110,000 clones, around 90% seen once, with approximately 4.5% in the top ten. With respect to this clone: Its specificity is unknown.

This receptor was taken from an adult in good health. This rearrangement joins TRBV7-3 to TRBJ2-5, with D perhaps TRBD1 (5 bases). Sequences were derived from peripheral blood, sampled on day 0 of AZD1222 vaccination. Here the CDR3 reads CASSFGSTVGVEETQYF. DNA for the CDR3: TGTGCCAGCAGCTTCGGATCAACCGTAGGGGTTGAAGAGACCCAGTACTTC.